Each of the 23 T cell receptor beta chains below was sequenced from the same sample in a study of CD8 T cells in ankylosing spondylitis. Study-level results: Blood of patients with ankylosing spondylitis appeared to be characterized by a TCR beta motif of several highly homologous variants.

MiXCR, run by TCRdb on the 5' RACE reads, gives a single entry per CDR3 protein. The sample gives under 850,000 distinct CDR3 sequences, 15% to 20% of which show up once; around 19% is in the top ten. These receptors' antigens are unknown. Sequencing was performed on blood, either unsorted or a sorted T cell fraction (not recorded which). The receptors were gathered from a male donor with ankylosing spondylitis.

This clonotype has more than one count but fewer than ten. The chain is built from TRBV20-1 and TRBJ1-5, with 10 bases lining up with TRBD1. Germline trimming cut 7 bases from V and 0 bases from J; bases unmatched to any gene: 9. The germline V gene encodes CDR1 DFQATT and CDR2 SNEGSKA (reference sequence). The CDR3 loop spans 16 amino acids. In DNA, the CDR3 is TGCAGTGTCGAGACAGGGGGCGATTATAGCAATCAGCCCCAGCATTTT. Translating gives CSVETGGDYSNQPQHF.

This clonotype occurred a few times. This chain uses TRBV20-1 with TRBJ2-1, with D perhaps TRBD2 (5 bases). The V end lost 2 bases, the J end lost 1 base, and 12 bases lay between the germline ends. CDR1 DFQATT and CDR2 SNEGSKA come from the germline V gene (reference sequence). CDR3 length: 15 residues. This chain's CDR3 is CSARHTDYSYNEQFF. In DNA, the CDR3 is TGCAGTGCTAGACATACAGACTATTCCTACAATGAGCAGTTCTTC.

This clonotype was counted between two and nine times. The CDR3, as DNA: TGCAGTGCTAGGGAGGGTAGCGGGAGCGCCAATGAGCAGTTCTTC. This encodes CSAREGSGSANEQFF. The gene calls are TRBV20-1 and TRBJ2-1; 9 positions agree with TRBD2. This CDR3 contains 15 residues. Germline V gene lookup returns CDR1 DFQATT and CDR2 SNEGSKA (reference sequence). The V and J ends lost 3 bases and 6 bases, in that order; junction bases with no gene match: 9.

This rearrangement joins TRBV12-3 or TRBV12-4 to TRBJ1-1, with 9 positions matching TRBD1. This CDR3 is built from 12 residues. The junction had 5 bases not matched to a gene; V was cut back by 7 bases and J by 8 bases. The CDR3 DNA reads as TGTGCCAGCATGGACAGGGGACCCGAAGCTTTCTTT. It specifies CASMDRGPEAFF.

This clonotype appeared a few times. The rearrangement joins TRBV9 to TRBJ2-5; TRBD2 aligns across 15 bases. This CDR3 spans 18 amino acids. Germline values: CDR1 SGDLS, CDR2 YYNGEE. V was clipped by 1 base and J by 1 base; unmatched bases: 5. The CDR3 here is CASSVWGLAGGLQETQYF. The CDR3 DNA reads TGTGCCAGCAGCGTATGGGGACTAGCGGGGGGCCTCCAAGAGACCCAGTACTTC. Full variable domain (remainder filled in from reference TRBV9 and TRBJ2-5): DSGVTQTPKHLITATGQRVTLRCSPRSGDLSVYWYQQSLDQGLQFLIQYYNGEERAKGNILERFSAQQFPDLHSELNLSSLELGDSALYFCASSVWGLAGGLQETQYFGPGTRLLVL.

This clonotype has only a few counts. This sequence joins TRBV4-2 and TRBJ1-1, with TRBD1 as a possible D gene (5 bases). This CDR3 has 19 residues. Trimming took off 0 bases at V and 11 bases at J, with 31 bases between the two ends. Germline V gene sequence: CDR1 LGHNA, CDR2 YNFKEQ. The CDR3 is CASSQDGAKMGIGVVRAFF. CDR3 sequence (DNA): TGTGCCAGCAGCCAAGATGGGGCCAAGATGGGGATAGGGGTGGTTAGGGCTTTCTTT.

Concerning this clonotype itself: The germline gene is not matched at one end of the junction; a read error may be the cause. The CDR3 nucleotides read TGCGCCAGCAGGGGGACAGCATCCGGGGACCTGTTTTTT. Translated: CASRGTASGDLFF. The V and J genes are TRBV4-1 and TRBJ2-2; 7 bases fit TRBD1. This CDR3 is 13 amino acids long. CDR1 is MGHRA and CDR2 is YSYEKL in the germline V gene.

This clonotype appeared a few times. The rearrangement joins TRBV28 to TRBJ2-2; 12 nucleotides agree with TRBD2. The CDR3 runs to 17 residues. V lost 6 bases to trimming and J lost 1 base; unmatched junction nucleotides: 6. Germline V lookup: CDR1 MDHEN, CDR2 SYDVKM. CDR3 in DNA: TGTGCCAGCAGCAAGACTAGCGGGAGAAGGAACACCGGGGAGCTGTTTTTT. Protein: CASSKTSGRRNTGELFF.

This clonotype was counted between two and nine times. The J gene is TRBJ1-3, the V gene TRBV4-1; weak D call: TRBD1 (5 bases). The CDR3 covers 16 residues. Between the trimmed V and J ends, which lost 3 bases and 3 bases, there was a span of 15 bases. Germline CDR1 reads MGHRA; CDR2 reads YSYEKL. CDR3: CASSQRGQPGGNTIYF. The DNA for the CDR3 is TGCGCCAGCAGCCAGAGGGGCCAGCCTGGTGGAAACACCATATATTTT.

This clonotype was recorded a few times. V and J are TRBV20-1 and TRBJ2-1, with D perhaps TRBD2 (5 bases). From germline, CDR1 is DFQATT and CDR2 SNEGSKA (reference sequence). CDR3 length equals 15 residues. Trimming shortened V by 0 bases and J by 5 bases, and 14 bases separated the two germline ends. The CDR3 sequence is CSARDRSSSNNEQFF. The DNA for the CDR3 is TGCAGTGCTAGAGATCGGTCTAGCTCTAACAATGAGCAGTTCTTC.

The chain couples TRBV15 to TRBJ2-1, with D perhaps matching TRBD2 (6 bases). CDR3 length equals 15 residues. Trimming shortened V by 0 bases and J by 7 bases, and 13 bases separated the two germline ends. Germline assignment: CDR1 LNHNV and CDR2 YYDKDF (reference sequence). The CDR3 protein is CATSRELAPANEQFF. The DNA of the CDR3 is TGTGCCACCAGCAGAGAACTAGCTCCGGCTAATGAGCAGTTCTTC.

V usage is TRBV20-1 and J usage is TRBJ2-7; D is uncertain. The germline CDR1 and CDR2 sequences are DFQATT and SNEGSKA (reference sequence). The CDR3 extends over 15 amino acids. V was clipped by 2 bases and J by 0 bases, with 14 bases between them. CDR3: CSARFDTSASYEQYF. CDR3 in DNA: TGCAGTGCTAGATTTGACACCTCGGCCTCCTACGAGCAGTACTTC.

The sample holds a few counts of this clonotype. V and J are TRBV28 and TRBJ1-1; no clear D. The V end was cut by 1 base, the J end by 4 bases, with 13 bases between. Germline V gene lookup returns CDR1 MDHEN and CDR2 SYDVKM. The CDR3 runs 15 residues. The CDR3 nucleotides read TGTGCCAGCAGTTTATATCCGGGCGCGGGCACTGAAGCTTTCTTT. Protein product: CASSLYPGAGTEAFF.

This chain joins TRBV29-1 and TRBJ2-7; tentatively, D is TRBD2 (5 bases). Germline CDR1 SQVTM, CDR2 ANQGSEA. The length of the CDR3 is 15 residues. V was cut by 6 bases and J by 3 bases, with 21 bases left in between. This CDR3 is CSVGGLPSSNYEQYF. As DNA, the CDR3 is TGCAGCGTCGGCGGGCTTCCCTCATCCAACTACGAGCAGTACTTC.

The chain employs TRBV11-2 and TRBJ1-4, with D possibly TRBD1 on 5 matching bases. Germline V gene data show CDR1 as SGHAT and CDR2 as FQNNGV. V lost 1 base, J lost 6 bases, and 12 bases lay in between. CDR3 length: 15 amino acids. The DNA for the CDR3 is TGTGCCAGCAGCTTAGCAGGGTGGGTGGATGAAAAACTGTTTTTT. Translating gives CASSLAGWVDEKLFF.

The chain employs TRBV18 and TRBJ1-1, with 8 bases that match TRBD1. The CDR3 consists of 12 residues. The germline gives CDR1 KGHSH, CDR2 LQKENI. V shed 6 bases and J 10 bases; nucleotides not matched to a gene: 7. CDR3 residues: CASSPGQELAFF. CDR3 sequence (DNA): TGTGCCAGCTCCCCGGGACAGGAATTAGCTTTCTTT.

This clonotype was detected only a few times. V gene TRBV20-1 combines with J gene TRBJ1-3; D gene unclear. V gave up 0 bases and J gave up 0 bases, with 9 bases separating them. The CDR3 consists of 15 residues. The germline V gene encodes CDR1 DFQATT and CDR2 SNEGSKA (reference sequence). CDR3: CSARDQAISGNTIYF. In DNA, the CDR3 is TGCAGTGCTAGAGACCAGGCAATCTCTGGAAACACCATATATTTT.

This chain links TRBV4-2 with TRBJ1-3; D is ambiguous. From germline, CDR1 is LGHNA and CDR2 YNFKEQ. This CDR3 contains 12 residues. The V end lost 6 bases, the J end lost 7 bases, and 10 bases lay between the germline ends. For the CDR3, the DNA is TGTGCCAGCAGGGCAACAGCGAACACCATATATTTT. Translated, it gives CASRATANTIYF.

The chain combines TRBV5-1 with TRBJ2-7, with 9 positions matching TRBD2. The CDR3 loop spans 16 amino acids. V lost 4 bases, J lost 2 bases, and 10 bases stayed unmatched. Germline V gene lookup returns CDR1 SGHRS and CDR2 YFSETQ. CDR3 DNA sequence: TGCGCCAGCAGCCCACCTCGCATAGCGGGAGCCTACGAGCAGTACTTC. The encoded protein is CASSPPRIAGAYEQYF.

The chain links TRBV20-1 to TRBJ2-2, with 9 bases fitting TRBD2. Losses at the gene ends were 6 bases for V and 1 base for J; bases not matched to a gene: 3. The germline V gene has CDR1 DFQATT and CDR2 SNEGSKA (reference sequence). This CDR3 is built from 14 residues. Written as DNA, the CDR3 is TGCAGTGCCACAGCGGGAGGGAACACCGGGGAGCTGTTTTTT. As protein: CSATAGGNTGELFF.

The rearrangement uses TRBV28 and TRBJ1-5; a weak D match, TRBD1 (6 bases). The length of the CDR3 is 15 residues. The V and J ends lost 7 bases and 0 bases respectively, with 13 bases between them. The V gene's germline CDR1 is MDHEN and CDR2 SYDVKM. The CDR3 is CASIPGHISNQPQHF. CDR3 nucleotide sequence: TGTGCCAGCATCCCGGGACACATTAGCAATCAGCCCCAGCATTTT.

The J gene is TRBJ1-5, the V gene TRBV6-2 or TRBV6-3; D is uncertain. The CDR3 spans 15 residues. Germline V gene lookup returns CDR1 MNHEY and CDR2 SVGEGT. Trimming removed 6 bases from V and 2 bases from J, with 14 bases in between. The CDR3 protein is CASSPGGPGNQPQHF. CDR3 bases: TGTGCCAGCAGCCCCGGCGGGCCGGGCAATCAGCCCCAGCATTTT.

For this clonotype: An end of the junction differs from the germline gene, which may be a read error. The V and J genes are TRBV12-3 or TRBV12-4 and TRBJ2-7, with TRBD2 identical over 7 bases. The CDR3 is 13 amino acids. For the CDR3, the DNA is TGTGCCAGCAGTTCCGGGGAGGGTCAAGCTTTAAACTTC. This encodes CASSSGEGQALNF.